The entry below gives a single TCR beta chain sequence along with its context. Its target is unknown. An assay was performed, and its level was deep. The repertoire was sequenced with immunoSEQ multiplex PCR; TCRdb's copy has only in-frame clones and lacks some. The sample records about 590,000 clones, less than 97% being singletons. CD8 cells regarded as naive lacked CD45RO, were positively chosen for CCR7, and omitted terminally differentiated effector memory CD45RA+ cells. Donors were Caucasian adults residing in Nashville, Tennessee, USA. This entry is derived from a study of shared clonotypes between healthy human individuals. Regarding the study as a whole: Clonotypes shared by all four sorted-subset donors had higher generation probabilities than non-shared clonotypes. Large depth notwithstanding, sorted-subset sequencing proved incomplete by rarefaction.

This CDR3 is built from 12 residues. Looked up from germline, CDR1 is MDHEN and CDR2 is SYDVKM. Trimming took off 3 bases at V and 7 bases at J, with 9 bases between the two ends. The clonotype originates from a woman in her 30s in good health. This sequence joins TRBV28 and TRBJ1-2; D is possibly TRBD1 (6 bases). The sequenced sample was naive CD8+ T cells sorted from blood. The CDR3 loop reads CASSFTGLGYTF. DNA for the CDR3: TGTGCCAGCAGTTTCACAGGGCTTGGCTACACCTTC.